The 30 T cell receptor beta chains listed next were all sequenced from one sample in a study of blood T cell repertoires in COVID-19. TCRdb's copy holds only in-frame clones and misses some; the assay was immunoSEQ multiplex PCR. The data hold tens of thousands of clones, with 89% observed a single time. Specimen: peripheral blood. These receptors were obtained from a woman aged 60-75 years with active COVID-19.

The rearrangement uses TRBV11-2 and TRBJ2-3; D is possibly TRBD2 (5 bases). Trimming removed 0 bases from V and 11 bases from J, with 15 bases in between. From germline, CDR1 is SGHAT and CDR2 FQNNGV. This CDR3 is 14 amino acids long. The CDR3: CASSLDRTGNEQYF. CDR3 sequence (DNA): TGTGCCAGCAGCTTAGACCGGACTGGGAACGAGCAGTATTTT.

The sample holds one count of this clone. The chain uses TRBV15 and TRBJ2-5; 7 bases line up with TRBD2. Germline V CDR1 and CDR2: LNHNV, YYDKDF (reference sequence). This CDR3 contains 15 residues. J was trimmed by 1 base and V by 3 bases; bases with no gene match: 5. CDR3 region: CATSRGLAGQETQYF. As DNA, the CDR3 is TGTGCCACCAGCAGGGGGTTAGCGGGCCAAGAGACCCAGTACTTC.

This CDR3 reads CASSIRVNTEAFF. The CDR3 DNA follows: TGTGCCAGTAGTATACGGGTGAACACTGAAGCTTTCTTT. V gene TRBV19 combines with J gene TRBJ1-1; D unclear. Germline CDR1 LNHDA, CDR2 SQIVND (reference sequence). The CDR3 loop spans 13 amino acids. V shed 2 bases and J shed 0 bases, with 4 bases lying between them. Together with reference TRBV19 and TRBJ1-1, the CDR3 gives the full variable domain: DGGITQSPKYLFRKEGQNVTLSCEQNLNHDAMYWYRQDPGQGLRLIYYSQIVNDFQKGDIAEGYSVSREKKESFPLTVTSAQKNPTAFYLCASSIRVNTEAFFGQGTRLTVV.

This chain joins TRBV18 and TRBJ1-2, with D hard to call. The CDR3 runs 11 residues. Germline V gene data show CDR1 as KGHSH and CDR2 as LQKENI. The V end lost 2 bases, the J end lost 6 bases, and 4 bases lay between the germline ends. CDR3 DNA sequence: TGTGCCAGCTCACCATCAGATGGCTACACCTTC. It yields the protein CASSPSDGYTF.

This clone is a singleton in its sample. The rearrangement uses TRBV6-5 and TRBJ1-2, with D maybe TRBD1 (5 bases). CDR1 is MNHEY and CDR2 is SVGAGI in the germline V gene. Trimming cost V 6 bases and J 5 bases, with 13 bases left between them. This CDR3 region has 13 residues. CDR3 region: CASSPGGRYGYTF. The CDR3 DNA reads as TGTGCCAGCAGCCCCGGGGGAAGATATGGCTACACCTTC.

V is TRBV5-1 and J is TRBJ2-2; TRBD1 matches at 7 bases. This CDR3 contains 15 residues. The germline V gene has CDR1 SGHRS and CDR2 YFSETQ. Trimming took 7 bases from V and 0 from J; bases not matched to a gene: 6. The CDR3 here is CASGTDRANTGELFF. CDR3 coding DNA: TGCGCCAGCGGCACCGACAGGGCGAACACCGGGGAGCTGTTTTTT.

V gene TRBV15 combines with J gene TRBJ2-3, with TRBD2 as a possible D gene (7 bases). From germline, CDR1 is LNHNV and CDR2 YYDKDF (reference sequence). The ends were cut back, 0 bases at V and 3 bases at J, with 10 bases in the middle. The CDR3 sequence is 15 residues long. This CDR3 reads CATSREAGATDTQYF. The CDR3 DNA is TGTGCCACCAGCAGAGAGGCGGGGGCAACAGATACGCAGTATTTT. The variable domain in full, completed from reference TRBV15 and TRBJ2-3, reads DAMVIQNPRYQVTQFGKPVTLSCSQTLNHNVMYWYQQKSSQAPKLLFHYYDKDFNNEADTPDNFQSRRPNTSFCFLDIRSPGLGDTAMYLCATSREAGATDTQYFGPGTRLTVL.

This clone was observed a single time. The V and J genes are TRBV14 and TRBJ1-2, with D possibly matching TRBD1 (6 bases). The germline V and J ends were trimmed by 5 bases and 7 bases, with 20 bases remaining between them. Germline V lookup: CDR1 SGHDN, CDR2 FVKESK. This CDR3 has 15 amino acids. The CDR3 nucleotides are TGTGCCAGCAGCTCGCCCAGAGGCAGGGGTTCTGGCTACACCTTC. Translating it yields CASSSPRGRGSGYTF.

This rearrangement joins TRBV5-4 to TRBJ2-7, with D maybe TRBD1 (6 bases). The CDR3 covers 13 residues. V lost 2 bases and J 3 bases, leaving 9 bases between the germline ends. CDR1 and CDR2 (germline): SGHNT, YYREEE (reference sequence). The CDR3 sequence: CASSFTGNYEQYF. The CDR3 DNA is TGTGCCAGCAGCTTCACAGGGAACTACGAGCAGTACTTC.

The J gene is TRBJ1-1, the V gene TRBV3-1 (or the pseudogene TRBV3-2); 7 nucleotides line up with TRBD1. Germline trimming cut 3 bases from V and 11 bases from J; bases unmatched to any gene: 6. The CDR3 extends over 12 amino acids. Germline V lookup: CDR1 LGHDT, CDR2 YNNKEL (reference sequence). CDR3 bases: TGTGCCAGCAGCCAGACGGGACAGCGGGCTTTCTTT. Residues: CASSQTGQRAFF.

This chain uses TRBV4-3 with TRBJ1-3, with 7 bases identical to TRBD1. CDR3 length equals 16 residues. V gave up 0 bases and J gave up 0 bases; unmatched junction bases: 2. CDR1 and CDR2 from the germline V gene are LGHNA and YSLEER. CDR3 in amino acids: CASSQEGGLSGNTIYF. The CDR3, as DNA: TGCGCCAGCAGCCAAGAAGGGGGCCTCTCTGGAAACACCATATATTTT.

The chain recombines TRBV21-1 with TRBJ2-5; the table's D call TRBD1 went unverified against the DNA. TRBV21-1 is classified as a pseudogene. The CDR3 is made up of 15 amino acids. CDR3 residues: CASSKVPDREETQYF. For the CDR3, the DNA is TGTGCCAGCAGCAAAGTCCCCGACAGGGAGGAGACCCAGTACTTC.

This rearrangement joins TRBV27 to TRBJ2-5, with a tentative D call TRBD2 (5 bases). This CDR3 region has 12 residues. Trimming pared 5 bases from V and 7 bases from J, leaving 11 bases between. Germline V gene data show CDR1 as MNHEY and CDR2 as SMNVEV (reference sequence). CDR3 residues: CASSPNRGTQYF. The DNA of the CDR3 is TGTGCCAGCAGTCCCAACCGGGGGACCCAGTACTTC.

This chain joins TRBV5-8 and TRBJ1-2; D gene ambiguous. Per the germline V gene, CDR1 is SGHTS and CDR2 is YDEGEE. The CDR3 length is 14 residues. V was shortened by 0 bases and J by 7 bases, with 13 bases between the two germline ends. The CDR3 DNA sequence: TGTGCCAGCAGCTTGGTGGTCCGGGTGGCTGGCTACACCTTC. Translated, it gives CASSLVVRVAGYTF.

CDR3 loop: CASSLVQGPNTEAFF. The CDR3 DNA reads as TGTGCCAGCAGCTTAGTTCAGGGCCCGAACACTGAAGCTTTCTTT. The J gene is TRBJ1-1, the V gene TRBV7-9; D is perhaps TRBD1 (5 bases). The ends were cut back, 1 base at V and 1 base at J, with 10 bases in the middle. The CDR3 is 15 residues long. The germline V gene encodes CDR1 SEHNR and CDR2 FQNEAQ (reference sequence).

V and J are TRBV27 and TRBJ2-7; 7 bases line up with TRBD2. The trim removed 0 bases at V and 0 bases at J, leaving 5 bases unmatched. The CDR3 extends over 16 amino acids. Germline V CDR1 and CDR2: MNHEY, SMNVEV (reference sequence). The CDR3 here is CASSLSGGYSSYEQYF. The DNA for the CDR3 is TGTGCCAGCAGTTTATCGGGAGGGTATAGCTCCTACGAGCAGTACTTC.

V is TRBV27 and J is TRBJ1-5, with 7 bases aligning to TRBD1. This CDR3 has 14 residues. Germline V gives CDR1 MNHEY, CDR2 SMNVEV (reference sequence). J gave up 5 bases and V 5 bases, and 6 bases lay outside the gene matches. The chain's CDR3 is CASSPRQGDQPQHF. Written as DNA, the CDR3 is TGTGCCAGCAGTCCACGACAGGGAGATCAGCCCCAGCATTTT.

J is TRBJ2-1 and V is TRBV6-2 or TRBV6-3; 7 bases align to TRBD2. With 6 bases clipped from V and 0 bases from J, the junction kept 5 bases outside the gene matches. Germline values: CDR1 MNHEY, CDR2 SVGEGT. This CDR3 is built from 15 residues. The CDR3 loop is CASSSLAVSYNEQFF. CDR3 bases: TGTGCCAGCAGCTCTCTAGCGGTCTCCTACAATGAGCAGTTCTTC.

The genes are TRBV4-1 and TRBJ2-3, with 8 bases that match TRBD2. The CDR3 has 17 amino acids. The V gene end was trimmed by 2 bases and the J gene end by 4 bases; junction bases not matched to a gene: 11. Germline CDR1 and CDR2: MGHRA and YSYEKL. The DNA of the CDR3 is TGCGCCAGCAGCCAACCGTTCCGGGGGGGGAGGGCAGATACGCAGTATTTT. This translates into CASSQPFRGGRADTQYF.

The chain recombines TRBV6-5 with TRBJ2-7, with TRBD1 matching over 8 bases. Trimming took 6 bases from V and 2 from J; bases not matched to a gene: 6. The CDR3 sequence is 14 residues long. Per the germline V gene, CDR1 is MNHEY and CDR2 is SVGAGI. CDR3 in DNA: TGTGCCAGCAGCCAAGACAGGGGCCCCTACGAGCAGTACTTC. This gives the protein CASSQDRGPYEQYF.

This chain uses TRBV6-6 with TRBJ2-7; 9 nucleotides match TRBD1. Germline trimming cut 6 bases from V and 4 bases from J; bases unmatched to any gene: 7. The CDR3 has 14 amino acids. Germline CDR1 is MNHNY and CDR2 is SVGAGI (reference sequence). The CDR3 region is CASRSGTGSYEQYF. The CDR3, as DNA: TGTGCCAGCAGGTCCGGGACAGGGTCTTACGAGCAGTACTTC.

CDR3 in DNA: TGTGCCAGCAGTCATAGGACATGGTACAATGAGCAGTTCTTC. Its translation is CASSHRTWYNEQFF. The chain carries TRBV2 and TRBJ2-1; weak D call: TRBD1 (5 bases). Trimming stripped 5 bases from V and 4 bases from J, with 12 bases between. The CDR3 is 14 residues long. CDR1 is SNHLY and CDR2 is FYNNEI in the germline V gene.

The V and J genes are TRBV5-1 and TRBJ2-3; 11 bases agree with TRBD2. With 8 bases clipped from V and 1 base from J, the junction kept 3 bases outside the gene matches. The CDR3 totals 14 residues. Germline V gives CDR1 SGHRS, CDR2 YFSETQ. The chain's CDR3 is CASSGGAGTDTQYF. The DNA for the CDR3 is TGCGCCAGTAGCGGGGGGGCTGGCACAGATACGCAGTATTTT.

This clone has more than one count but fewer than ten. The chain carries TRBV6-6 and TRBJ2-1; weak D call: TRBD1 (6 bases). The V gene lost 0 bases and the J gene lost 3 bases, with 12 bases spanning the gap. Germline loops: CDR1 MNHNY, CDR2 SVGAGI (reference sequence). The CDR3 totals 16 residues. The chain's CDR3 is CASSYSFTGFYNEQFF. The DNA of the CDR3 is TGTGCCAGCAGTTACTCATTTACAGGGTTCTACAATGAGCAGTTCTTC.

The chain carries TRBV2 and TRBJ1-5; no reliable D call. The CDR3 runs 13 residues. Trimming took off 6 bases at V and 5 bases at J, with 11 bases between the two ends. Per the germline V gene, CDR1 is SNHLY and CDR2 is FYNNEI. CDR3 in amino acids: CASSPGSDQPQHF. CDR3 DNA sequence: TGTGCCAGCAGCCCAGGTTCGGATCAGCCCCAGCATTTT.

The CDR3 DNA is TGTGCCAGCAGTTACTCAGCGGAATTCGAGCAGTACTTC. It translates to CASSYSAEFEQYF. V and J are TRBV6-5 and TRBJ2-7, with D possibly matching TRBD2 (5 bases). The germline CDR1 and CDR2 sequences are MNHEY and SVGAGI. CDR3 length: 13 amino acids. Trimming took 0 bases from V and 6 from J, leaving 9 bases between them.

The rearrangement links TRBV15 to TRBJ2-5, with 8 bases aligning to TRBD2. The CDR3 is 15 amino acids. CDR1 is LNHNV, CDR2 YYDKDF, per germline (reference sequence). The V and J ends lost 1 base and 5 bases, in that order; junction bases with no gene match: 6. This chain's CDR3 is CATSRVRGGRETQYF. In DNA form, the CDR3 reads TGTGCCACCAGCAGAGTTCGGGGGGGCAGGGAGACCCAGTACTTC.

The V gene is TRBV11-1, the J gene TRBJ1-6; 7 bases line up with TRBD1. There are 15 residues in the CDR3. Trimming removed 5 bases from V and 7 bases from J; junction bases left unmatched: 8. The germline CDR1 and CDR2 sequences are SGHAT and FQDESV (reference sequence). CDR3 amino acids: CASSLTGAGNSPLHF. The DNA of the CDR3 is TGTGCCAGCAGCCTTACAGGGGCTGGGAATTCACCCCTCCACTTT.

Written as DNA, the CDR3 is TGTGCCAGCAGCTTAGGACAGGCCAGAGGCTACGAGCAGTACTTC. It codes for CASSLGQARGYEQYF. The chain joins TRBV7-9 to TRBJ2-7, with a weak D call TRBD1 (6 bases). Deletions cut 1 base from V and 3 bases from J, with 13 bases between. This CDR3 is 15 amino acids long. Germline-derived CDR1 and CDR2 are SEHNR and FQNEAQ (reference sequence). Variable domain in full (rest from reference TRBV7-9 and TRBJ2-7): DTGVSQNPRHKITKRGQNVTFRCDPISEHNRLYWYRQTLGQGPEFLTYFQNEAQLEKSRLLSDRFSAERPKGSFSTLEIQRTEQGDSAMYLCASSLGQARGYEQYFGPGTRLTVT.

The chain couples TRBV2 to TRBJ2-7, with TRBD2 matching 10 bases. The CDR3 length is 16 residues. Germline CDR1 and CDR2: SNHLY and FYNNEI. The junction had 11 bases not matched to a gene; V was cut back by 6 bases and J by 3 bases. The CDR3 region has the DNA TGTGCCAGCAGCCTTCCTAGCGGGGGAAGGCGCTACGAGCAGTACTTC. It specifies CASSLPSGGRRYEQYF.